This T cell receptor beta chain was found in a study of Ad26.COV2.S vaccination and SARS-CoV-2 variants listed by TCRdb under 2021. Regarding the complete study: Vaccine-arm donors were drawn from COV1001, a multicentre, randomized, double-blind, placebo-controlled phase I-IIa trial of Ad26.COV2.S in healthy adults. Ad26.COV2.S was given intramuscularly at 5x10^10 or 1x10^11 viral particles, as a single shot or as two shots 56 days apart. TCRbeta repertoire sequencing served as the tool for gauging how specific and how broad the SARS-CoV-2-reactive T cell receptors were following Ad26.COV2.S vaccination. The TCR-sequenced set comprised approximately 32 samples: approximately 19 Ad26.COV2.S vaccine recipients, 5 placebo recipients and 8 SARS-CoV-2 convalescent individuals. Participants in the trial were split at random into five groups of five each, receiving low-dose or high-dose Ad26.COV2.S once or twice, or else placebo on both occasions. Investigators did not know the trial group allocation while performing experiments and assessing outcomes. Overall study results and their limits: After vaccination, substantial breadth of spike-specific CD8+ and CD4+ T cell responses was reported. It was noted by the authors that total T cell responses may have been underestimated by the TCR breadth and depth analyses. Ad26.COV2.S recipients had higher spike-specific TCR breadth than placebo recipients (P = 0.0014). Vaccine and placebo recipients had comparable non-spike TCR breadth, which fits with the vaccine containing only spike. Comparing responses between vaccine doses or regimens was not something the study was powered to do.

The treatment or condition label for this specimen denotes: some 20 received Ad26.COV2.S at low or high dose, single or two shots; about 5 received placebo; per-sample allocation not given. For vaccine and placebo recipients, the sequenced repertoires came from samples collected on day 63 after the first injection. In Cohort 1b, fewer than 30 adults aged 18-55 years were enrolled at a single site in Boston, USA, between 29 July and 7 August 2020. As a vaccine, Ad26.COV2.S was a replication-incompetent adenovirus type 26 vector that expressed a prefusion-stabilized SARS-CoV-2 spike protein derived from the original Wuhan strain. CDR1 and CDR2, per the germline V gene, are SGHRS and YFSETQ. Compared with germline, V lacks 4 bases and J lacks 6 bases; bases without a gene match: 12. Including the terminal cysteine and phenylalanine, the CDR3 comprises 15 residues. Only the CDR3 region is kept as DNA, spanning 45 bases read in frame from base 1.

With regard to this clone: The target of this receptor is not known. Base qualities are missing; no much larger clone stands one base away.

TCRbeta CDR3 regions were sequenced with the immunoSEQ Assay. After extraction, genomic DNA underwent amplification by bias-controlled multiplex PCR, followed by high-throughput sequencing. Processing in the source paper ran as follows. To quantify the absolute abundance of every unique TCRbeta CDR3 region, sequences were collapsed and filtered. Usable DNA was measured by amplifying reference genes present in all nucleated cells, and TCRbeta template counts were normalized to that usable DNA to estimate T cell fraction. Repertoire TCRs were annotated as SARS-CoV-2-specific when V gene, CDR3 amino acid sequence and J gene were exactly matched to a known reactive TCR set. The reference SARS-CoV-2 TCR set was derived from MIRA and filtered for enrichment in COVID-19-positive ImmuneCODE repertoires, a step that removed public or cross-reactive TCRs. Using the MIRA antigens, annotated TCRs were further analysed by specific ORF or by position within an ORF. Depth was the summed frequency of annotated unique rearrangements, while breadth was defined as annotated unique rearrangements over total unique productive rearrangements. TCR breadth was compared between groups using two-sided Wilcoxon rank-sum tests. The immuneACCESS repertoire file appears here via TCRdb, limited to in-frame rearrangements. These files lack a portion of the clones; in checked studies, under half of the deficit traces to unresolved V genes, and the cause of the others is not known. For V, J and clone size, that table is used; D and trimming come from the DNA. The sample table lists under 600,000 clones, approximately 90% of them with a count of one. The top ten clones comprise 1.5% to 2% of the sample.

This sample comprised peripheral blood, obtained in a trial of Ad26.COV2.S vaccine versus placebo. The receptor was isolated from a person aged 18-60 years who received the Ad26.COV2.S COVID-19 vaccine or a placebo. The chain is assembled from TRBV5-1 and TRBJ1-2; 7 central nucleotides agree with TRBD1. The CDR3 amino acid sequence is: CASSRGQLNVDGYTF. The DNA is TGCGCCAGCAGCCGGGGACAGCTCAATGTCGATGGCTACACCTTC.